The entry that follows covers one TCR beta chain sequence. The data were obtained in a study of blood T cell repertoires in COVID-19. Study summary: COVID-19 samples collected from the United States, Italy and Spain covered acute and convalescent phases. T cells, B-cell-depleted T cells, or PBMCs supplied cDNA or gDNA.

From germline, CDR1 is MNHEY and CDR2 SMNVEV (reference sequence). The CDR3 is 13 residues long. Trimming took 4 bases from V and 5 from J, leaving 11 bases between them. Authors' methods: Amplifying reference gene primers gave estimates of nucleated cell counts. The assay was immunoSEQ multiplex PCR, and TCRdb's table has in-frame clones only and misses some. V, J and clone size are taken as reported in that table, and D and trimming were inferred from the DNA itself. This sample has roughly 200,000 clones, with 85% to 90% found just once. The specimen was peripheral blood. This TCR was recovered from a man younger than 35 with active or convalescent COVID-19. V is TRBV27 and J is TRBJ2-5; D uncertain. CDR3 residues: CASSSLLSETQYF. As DNA, the CDR3 is TGTGCCAGCAGTTCGCTCCTGAGTGAGACCCAGTACTTC.